The rows below give T cell receptor beta chains drawn from one sample of a study of blood T cell repertoires in COVID-19. The protocol was immunoSEQ multiplex PCR, while the TCRdb copy is restricted to in-frame clones and leaves out a portion. The table has about 200,000 clones, 88% seen once. Sequenced input: peripheral blood. These receptors were collected from a man between 18 and 29 years old with active or convalescent COVID-19. Each CDR3 is given with its conserved first and last residue. The order of the fields is clone size, V gene, D gene, J gene, CDR3 DNA, CDR3 protein. The D gene is left open where the match is weak. The size of a clone is reported for some rows only, either as once, few or many, or as a class for expanded clones.

abundance: NA
v_gene: TRBV30
d_gene: TRBD1
j_gene: TRBJ1-1
CDR3nt: TGTGCCTGGTCTCGGACAGGGAACACTGAAGCTTTCTTT
CDR3aa: CAWSRTGNTEAFF

abundance: NA
v_gene: TRBV30
d_gene: NA
j_gene: TRBJ1-1
CDR3nt: TGTGCCTGGCAGCCGGAGACGAACACTGAAGCTTTCTTT
CDR3aa: CAWQPETNTEAFF

abundance: NA
v_gene: TRBV11-3
d_gene: TRBD1
j_gene: TRBJ2-2
CDR3nt: TGTGCCAGCAGCTTAAGACAGGGGCCAGTACGGAACACCGGGGAGCTGTTTTTT
CDR3aa: CASSLRQGPVRNTGELFF

abundance: NA
v_gene: TRBV7-9
d_gene: NA
j_gene: TRBJ2-7
CDR3nt: TGTGCCAGCAGCTTAGGTCCCCTCGAGCAGTACTTC
CDR3aa: CASSLGPLEQYF

abundance: few
v_gene: TRBV9
d_gene: TRBD2
j_gene: TRBJ2-1
CDR3nt: TGTGCCAGCAGCGCGGGACTAGCGGACTACAATGAGCAGTTCTTC
CDR3aa: CASSAGLADYNEQFF

abundance: NA
v_gene: TRBV18
d_gene: NA
j_gene: TRBJ1-5
CDR3nt: TGTGCCAGCTCACCAGGGCAAGATGAGCCCCAGCATTTT
CDR3aa: CASSPGQDEPQHF

abundance: NA
v_gene: TRBV12-3/TRBV12-4
d_gene: NA
j_gene: TRBJ2-3
CDR3nt: TGTGCCAGCAGTTTCGTCACAGATACGCAGTATTTT
CDR3aa: CASSFVTDTQYF

abundance: NA
v_gene: TRBV30
d_gene: NA
j_gene: TRBJ1-5
CDR3nt: TGTGCCTGGAGTGGGGAGGGTCGCGACGGTCAGCCCCAGCATTTT
CDR3aa: CAWSGEGRDGQPQHF

abundance: NA
v_gene: TRBV19
d_gene: TRBD2
j_gene: TRBJ2-7
CDR3nt: TGTGCCAGTAGCTACCGACTAGCGGGAGGGACCTACGAGCAGTACTTC
CDR3aa: CASSYRLAGGTYEQYF

abundance: NA
v_gene: TRBV7-9
d_gene: TRBD2
j_gene: TRBJ2-2
CDR3nt: TGTGCCAGCAGTTCCGGGACTAGCGGGCGTGTCACCGGGGAGCTGTTTTTT
CDR3aa: CASSSGTSGRVTGELFF

abundance: NA
v_gene: TRBV12-3/TRBV12-4
d_gene: NA
j_gene: TRBJ2-7
CDR3nt: TGTGCCAGCAGACCCCAGGGTGCCAACGAGCAGTACTTC
CDR3aa: CASRPQGANEQYF

abundance: few
v_gene: TRBV12-3/TRBV12-4
d_gene: NA
j_gene: TRBJ1-1
CDR3nt: TGTGCCAGCAGTTTATCAGGGCAAGCTTTCTTT
CDR3aa: CASSLSGQAFF

abundance: NA
v_gene: TRBV4-2
d_gene: TRBD2
j_gene: TRBJ2-1
CDR3nt: TGTGCCAGCAGCCGTCCGACTAGCGGGGGTGGAAATGAGCAGTTCTTC
CDR3aa: CASSRPTSGGGNEQFF

abundance: NA
v_gene: TRBV28
d_gene: NA
j_gene: TRBJ2-5
CDR3nt: TGTGCCAGCAGTTTCGACGACGTCTACGGGGAGACCCAGTACTTC
CDR3aa: CASSFDDVYGETQYF

abundance: NA
v_gene: TRBV4-2
d_gene: NA
j_gene: TRBJ2-3
CDR3nt: TGTGCCAGCAGCCTCACCACTAGCACAGATACGCAGTATTTT
CDR3aa: CASSLTTSTDTQYF

abundance: NA
v_gene: TRBV5-8
d_gene: TRBD1
j_gene: TRBJ2-7
CDR3nt: TGTGCCAGCACCCGGCAGGGGGCTCTCTACGAGCAGTACTTC
CDR3aa: CASTRQGALYEQYF

abundance: once
v_gene: TRBV9
d_gene: TRBD2
j_gene: TRBJ2-7
CDR3nt: TGTGCCAGCAGCTCTAGAGGACTAGCGCGAGCCGGGGGCCTGAGCTCCTACGAGCAGTACTTC
CDR3aa: CASSSRGLARAGGLSSYEQYF

abundance: NA
v_gene: TRBV6-5
d_gene: TRBD1
j_gene: TRBJ1-1
CDR3nt: TGTGCCAGCAAGGGGACAGCTGCGAACACTGAAGCTTTCTTT
CDR3aa: CASKGTAANTEAFF

abundance: NA
v_gene: TRBV19
d_gene: NA
j_gene: TRBJ2-2
CDR3nt: TGTGCCAGTAGCCCCCTATTGGGGGCTCCGAACACCGGGGAGCTGTTTTTT
CDR3aa: CASSPLLGAPNTGELFF

abundance: NA
v_gene: TRBV6-5
d_gene: TRBD2
j_gene: TRBJ2-7
CDR3nt: TGTGCCAGCAGCAAAAGACTAGCGGAGGCCTACGAGCAGTACTTC
CDR3aa: CASSKRLAEAYEQYF

abundance: NA
v_gene: TRBV7-2
d_gene: TRBD2
j_gene: TRBJ2-5
CDR3nt: TGTGCCAGCAATGAGCGGGGCCAAGAGACCCAGTACTTC
CDR3aa: CASNERGQETQYF

abundance: once
v_gene: TRBV5-1
d_gene: NA
j_gene: TRBJ1-6
CDR3nt: TGCGCCAGCAGCTTTTTTGGGACAAGTGATGTTAATTCACCCCTCCACTTT
CDR3aa: CASSFFGTSDVNSPLHF

abundance: once
v_gene: TRBV7-2
d_gene: NA
j_gene: TRBJ1-1
CDR3nt: TGTGCCAGCAGCTTAGTCAAGGGGGTGAACACTGAAGCTTTCTTT
CDR3aa: CASSLVKGVNTEAFF

abundance: NA
v_gene: TRBV24-1
d_gene: NA
j_gene: TRBJ1-5
CDR3nt: TGTGCCACCAGTGATCCCCAGGGCAATCAGCCCCAGCATTTT
CDR3aa: CATSDPQGNQPQHF

abundance: NA
v_gene: TRBV9
d_gene: NA
j_gene: TRBJ2-7
CDR3nt: TGTGCCAGCAGCCCCTCGGACAGATCTTACGAGCAGTACTTC
CDR3aa: CASSPSDRSYEQYF

abundance: once
v_gene: TRBV5-1
d_gene: TRBD1
j_gene: TRBJ1-6
CDR3nt: TGCGCCAGCAACCCGACAGGGGAGTCAAATTCACCCCTCCACTTT
CDR3aa: CASNPTGESNSPLHF

abundance: NA
v_gene: TRBV4-2
d_gene: TRBD1
j_gene: TRBJ1-2
CDR3nt: TGTGCCAGCAGCCAGGTGGGACAGGGGTTTGACTATGGCTACACCTTC
CDR3aa: CASSQVGQGFDYGYTF

abundance: NA
v_gene: TRBV30
d_gene: TRBD2
j_gene: TRBJ2-7
CDR3nt: TGTGCCTGGAGTGTACTAGCGGGGGCATCCGAGCAGTACTTC
CDR3aa: CAWSVLAGASEQYF

abundance: NA
v_gene: TRBV6-5
d_gene: NA
j_gene: TRBJ1-1
CDR3nt: TGTGCCAGCAGTTCCCCGAAGCCTGAAGCTTTCTTT
CDR3aa: CASSSPKPEAFF

abundance: NA
v_gene: TRBV10-3
d_gene: NA
j_gene: TRBJ1-2
CDR3nt: TGTGCCATCAGTGAGTCTCCGGCTAACTATGGCTACACCTTC
CDR3aa: CAISESPANYGYTF

abundance: NA
v_gene: TRBV19
d_gene: TRBD1
j_gene: TRBJ1-5
CDR3nt: TGTGCCAGTAGTTTAAAACGGGACAGTAGCAATCAGCCCCAGCATTTT
CDR3aa: CASSLKRDSSNQPQHF

abundance: NA
v_gene: TRBV5-4
d_gene: TRBD2
j_gene: TRBJ2-5
CDR3nt: TGTGCCAGCAGCAGGGGCGGCGGGGGAGAGACCCAGTACTTC
CDR3aa: CASSRGGGGETQYF

abundance: NA
v_gene: TRBV3-1/TRBV3-2
d_gene: NA
j_gene: TRBJ1-5
CDR3nt: TGTGCCAGCAGCCAAGACCCCCGCAGGCCCCAGCATTTT
CDR3aa: CASSQDPRRPQHF

abundance: NA
v_gene: TRBV19
d_gene: TRBD1
j_gene: TRBJ2-7
CDR3nt: TGTGCCAGTAGTATATCAGGACAGGTTAGCTCCTACGAGCAGTACTTC
CDR3aa: CASSISGQVSSYEQYF

abundance: NA
v_gene: TRBV11-2
d_gene: NA
j_gene: TRBJ2-1
CDR3nt: TGTGCCAGCAGCCCGGACAGAATAGATTACAATGAGCAGTTCTTC
CDR3aa: CASSPDRIDYNEQFF

abundance: NA
v_gene: TRBV19
d_gene: NA
j_gene: TRBJ1-2
CDR3nt: TGTGCCAGTATGGGGGGACTTAACTATGGCTACACCTTC
CDR3aa: CASMGGLNYGYTF

abundance: NA
v_gene: TRBV5-1
d_gene: TRBD1
j_gene: TRBJ2-1
CDR3nt: TGCGCCAGCAGCCCCTGGACAGGGGACAATGAGCAGTTCTTC
CDR3aa: CASSPWTGDNEQFF

abundance: NA
v_gene: TRBV7-8
d_gene: NA
j_gene: TRBJ2-1
CDR3nt: TGTGCCAGCAGCTTACGAGGGCACGGCGGATCCTACAATGAGCAGTTCTTC
CDR3aa: CASSLRGHGGSYNEQFF

abundance: few
v_gene: TRBV7-9
d_gene: NA
j_gene: TRBJ1-1
CDR3nt: TGTGCCAGCAGCCCCGACGCAAGGGGAGGGACTGAAGCTTTCTTT
CDR3aa: CASSPDARGGTEAFF

abundance: NA
v_gene: TRBV29-1
d_gene: NA
j_gene: TRBJ2-3
CDR3nt: TGCAGCGTTGTGGGAGCCACAGATACGCAGTATTTT
CDR3aa: CSVVGATDTQYF

abundance: NA
v_gene: TRBV4-1
d_gene: TRBD2
j_gene: TRBJ2-3
CDR3nt: TGCGCCAGCAGCCAAGACGGGGGGGACGGCACAGATACGCAGTATTTT
CDR3aa: CASSQDGGDGTDTQYF

abundance: once
v_gene: TRBV5-4
d_gene: NA
j_gene: TRBJ1-1
CDR3nt: TGTGCCAGCAGCAAAGGAGCGAACACTGAAGCTTTCTTT
CDR3aa: CASSKGANTEAFF

abundance: NA
v_gene: TRBV25-1
d_gene: TRBD1
j_gene: TRBJ2-1
CDR3nt: TGTGCCAGCAGTGAATTGGGGACAGACTACAATGAGCAGTTCTTC
CDR3aa: CASSELGTDYNEQFF

abundance: few
v_gene: TRBV5-4
d_gene: TRBD2
j_gene: TRBJ2-2
CDR3nt: TGTGCCAGCAGCGCGGGACTAGCGGGAGGGGCCGGGGAGCTGTTTTTT
CDR3aa: CASSAGLAGGAGELFF

abundance: NA
v_gene: TRBV11-1
d_gene: TRBD2
j_gene: TRBJ2-2
CDR3nt: TGTGCCAGCACCCTACTAGCGGGGAACACCGGGGAGCTGTTTTTT
CDR3aa: CASTLLAGNTGELFF

abundance: NA
v_gene: TRBV7-3
d_gene: NA
j_gene: TRBJ2-1
CDR3nt: TGTGCCAGCTCCGCGGGGCCTAGCCGGTTCTTC
CDR3aa: CASSAGPSRFF

abundance: NA
v_gene: TRBV19
d_gene: NA
j_gene: TRBJ2-2
CDR3nt: TGTGCCAGTCAGAATGGAGCCCCCGGGGAGCTGTTTTTT
CDR3aa: CASQNGAPGELFF

abundance: NA
v_gene: TRBV5-1
d_gene: NA
j_gene: TRBJ2-1
CDR3nt: TGCGCCAGCAGCTTCGGGCGGGACTACAATGAGCAGTTCTTC
CDR3aa: CASSFGRDYNEQFF

abundance: NA
v_gene: TRBV2
d_gene: NA
j_gene: TRBJ2-1
CDR3nt: TGTGCCAGCAGTCGGGGGAGTGTGGGAAATGAGCAGTTCTTC
CDR3aa: CASSRGSVGNEQFF

abundance: NA
v_gene: TRBV7-9
d_gene: TRBD1
j_gene: TRBJ1-6
CDR3nt: TGTGCCAGCAGCTTAGAACGCGCCGGGACAGCAGATTCACCCCTCCACTTT
CDR3aa: CASSLERAGTADSPLHF

abundance: NA
v_gene: TRBV30
d_gene: TRBD1
j_gene: TRBJ2-7
CDR3nt: TGTGCCTGGAGGTCCCGAGGGAGACAGGGGGCACGGGAGCAGTACTTC
CDR3aa: CAWRSRGRQGAREQYF

abundance: once
v_gene: TRBV2
d_gene: TRBD2
j_gene: TRBJ2-1
CDR3nt: TGTGCCAGCCGCGCCGGGACTAGCGGAAACAATGAGCAGTTCTTC
CDR3aa: CASRAGTSGNNEQFF

abundance: NA
v_gene: TRBV5-1
d_gene: NA
j_gene: TRBJ1-2
CDR3nt: TGCGCCAGCAGCACAAGACAGTTTTCTAACTATGGCTACACCTTC
CDR3aa: CASSTRQFSNYGYTF

abundance: once
v_gene: TRBV5-4
d_gene: TRBD2
j_gene: TRBJ2-5
CDR3nt: TGTGCCAGCAGCTTGGGGTGGCGGGGGTTGAGCCAAGAGACCCAGTACTTC
CDR3aa: CASSLGWRGLSQETQYF

abundance: NA
v_gene: TRBV6-5
d_gene: TRBD1
j_gene: TRBJ1-5
CDR3nt: TGTGCCAGCAGTTTGGACAGGAATCAGCCCCAGCATTTT
CDR3aa: CASSLDRNQPQHF

abundance: NA
v_gene: TRBV6-2/TRBV6-3
d_gene: TRBD1
j_gene: TRBJ2-6
CDR3nt: TGTGCCAGCAGTTCAAGACACAGGGGAAGCGCTGGGGCCAACGTCCTGACTTTC
CDR3aa: CASSSRHRGSAGANVLTF

abundance: NA
v_gene: TRBV7-2
d_gene: TRBD1
j_gene: TRBJ1-2
CDR3nt: TGTGCCAGCAGCTATAGTTTGGTATTGGGACAGGGGTACGGCTACACCTTC
CDR3aa: CASSYSLVLGQGYGYTF

abundance: NA
v_gene: TRBV19
d_gene: NA
j_gene: TRBJ1-2
CDR3nt: TGTGCCAGTAGTACCTCACAGGGTACGGGCTACACCTTC
CDR3aa: CASSTSQGTGYTF

abundance: NA
v_gene: TRBV4-1
d_gene: TRBD1
j_gene: TRBJ1-4
CDR3nt: TGCGCCAGCAGACGGACAGGGGGTAATGAAAAACTGTTTTTT
CDR3aa: CASRRTGGNEKLFF

abundance: NA
v_gene: TRBV6-5
d_gene: TRBD1
j_gene: TRBJ1-1
CDR3nt: TGTGCCAGCCAGCGGGACAGGGGTTTCGCTGAAGCTTTCTTT
CDR3aa: CASQRDRGFAEAFF